The clone carrying this T cell receptor (beta chain) was seen just once. Its antigen is unidentified. CDR1 LNHDA and CDR2 SQIVND come from the germline V gene (reference sequence). The CDR3 spans 15 residues. Trimming cost V 5 bases and J 2 bases; bases outside gene matches: 3. The data were obtained in a study of graft-versus-host responses after intestinal transplantation. TCRdb's copy holds only in-frame clones and misses some; the assay was immunoSEQ multiplex PCR. Among roughly 120,000 clones listed, just under 95% were seen once. The V and J genes are TRBV19 and TRBJ2-1; 10 nucleotides align to TRBD2. The sequence was collected from a human donor who received an intestinal transplant. Sequencing used unstimulated CD4+ T cells sorted from spleen or lymph node cells, obtained before intestinal transplant. The CDR3 sequence: CASSGTSDPYNEQFF. The CDR3, as DNA: TGTGCCAGTAGTGGGACTAGCGACCCCTACAATGAGCAGTTCTTC.